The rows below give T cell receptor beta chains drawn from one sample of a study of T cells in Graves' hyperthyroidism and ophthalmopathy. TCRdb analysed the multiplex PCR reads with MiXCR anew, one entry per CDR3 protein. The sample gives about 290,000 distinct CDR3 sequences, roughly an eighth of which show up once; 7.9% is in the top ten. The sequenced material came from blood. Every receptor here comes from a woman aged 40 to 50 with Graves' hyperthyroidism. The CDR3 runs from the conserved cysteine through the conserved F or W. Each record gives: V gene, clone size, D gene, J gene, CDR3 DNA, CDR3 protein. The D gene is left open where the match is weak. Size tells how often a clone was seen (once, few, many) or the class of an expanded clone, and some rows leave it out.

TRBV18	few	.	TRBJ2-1	TGTGCCAGCTCACCACGTTTGATGGACAGCTACAATGAGCAGTTCTTC	CASSPRLMDSYNEQFF
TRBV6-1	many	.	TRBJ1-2	TGTGCCAGCAGGGACAGCTGGGGAGGCTACACCTTC	CASRDSWGGYTF
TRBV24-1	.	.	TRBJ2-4	TGTGCCACCAGTGATGAGGAGACCCACCTATCCAAAAACATTCAGTACTTC	CATSDEETHLSKNIQYF
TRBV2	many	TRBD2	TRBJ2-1	TGTGCCAGCAGTCCCGCGGGACTAGCGGGGTACAATGAGCAGTTCTTC	CASSPAGLAGYNEQFF
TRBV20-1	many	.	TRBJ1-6	TGCAGTGCTAGAGGGGGGGGGAGAGGGGATAATTCACCCCTCCACTTT	CSARGGGRGDNSPLHF
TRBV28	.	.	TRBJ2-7	TGTGCCAGCAGAGGGGGTCAGCTATCCTACGAGCAGTACTTC	CASRGGQLSYEQYF
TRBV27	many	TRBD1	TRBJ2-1	TGTGCCAGCGGTGGGGACAGAGGCCTTGGTCAGTTCTTC	CASGGDRGLGQFF
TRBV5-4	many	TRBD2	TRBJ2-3	TGTGCCAGCAGCTCCCACCCGGGACTAGCGACAGATACGCAGTATTTT	CASSSHPGLATDTQYF
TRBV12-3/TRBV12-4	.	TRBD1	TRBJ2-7	TGTGCCAGCAGTTTAATTGACAGGGGTTACGAGCAGTACTTC	CASSLIDRGYEQYF
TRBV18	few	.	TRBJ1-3	TGTGCCAGCTCACCAGGAGGGCCCGGGTCTGGAAACACCATATATTTT	CASSPGGPGSGNTIYF
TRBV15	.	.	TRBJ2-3	TGTGCCACCAGCAGGGGTGAGGGTCTCACAGATACGCAGTATTTT	CATSRGEGLTDTQYF
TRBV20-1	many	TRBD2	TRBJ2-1	TGCAGTGCTACCAGACTAGCGGGAGGGCCAAATGAGCAGTTCTTC	CSATRLAGGPNEQFF
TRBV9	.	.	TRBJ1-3	TGTGCCAGCACCCGGTCTCCCTCTGGAAACACCATATATTTT	CASTRSPSGNTIYF